Each of the 30 T cell receptor beta chains below was sequenced from the same sample in a study of T cells in tuberculosis. Data came from immunoSEQ multiplex PCR; TCRdb stores just in-frame clones and leaves some out. This repertoire shows tens of thousands of clones, 91% found once; its top ten account for about 2.4%. Time point given: new active TB diagnosis, blood taken before or within 7 days of starting treatment. Sequences were derived from PBMCs, sampled at tuberculosis diagnosis. The receptor set was obtained from an adult with tuberculosis.

Notes on this clone: At one end, the junction sequence differs from germline, possibly due to a read error. The chain uses TRBV7-6 and TRBJ2-1; D unresolved. Per the germline V gene, CDR1 is SGHVS and CDR2 is FNYEAQ. CDR3 length: 13 residues. The CDR3 loop is CASSVGGYSEQFF. The CDR3 DNA reads as TGTGCCAGCAGCGTCGGTGGTTACAGTGAGCAGTTCTTC.

V and J are TRBV28 and TRBJ2-3; 7 nucleotides align to TRBD1. CDR3 length equals 13 residues. Germline V gives CDR1 MDHEN, CDR2 SYDVKM. J was trimmed by 3 bases and V by 8 bases; bases with no gene match: 5. DNA for the CDR3: TGTGCCAGCTCGGGACAGCTGACAGATACGCAGTATTTT. The encoded protein is CASSGQLTDTQYF.

The rearrangement uses TRBV30 and TRBJ2-7; perhaps TRBD2 as D (5 bases). The CDR3 consists of 13 residues. V was pared by 3 bases and J by 4 bases, with 13 bases between. Germline assignment: CDR1 GTSNPN and CDR2 SVGIG (reference sequence). CDR3: CAWRRGGSYEQYF. In nucleotides, the CDR3 is TGTGCCTGGAGAAGAGGTGGGAGTTACGAGCAGTACTTC.

The V and J genes are TRBV6-1 and TRBJ2-3, with 10 bases that match TRBD1. Germline values: CDR1 MNHNS, CDR2 SASEGT. The CDR3 runs to 14 residues. J was trimmed by 1 base and V by 9 bases; bases with no gene match: 4. This chain's CDR3 is CASSGTGGTDTQYF. CDR3 sequence (DNA): TGTGCCAGTTCCGGGACAGGGGGCACAGATACGCAGTATTTT.

The gene calls are TRBV5-1 and TRBJ1-6; D is unresolved. This CDR3 has 12 amino acids. Germline V gene sequence: CDR1 SGHRS, CDR2 YFSETQ. Trimming cost V 4 bases and J 5 bases, with 4 bases left between them. CDR3 in amino acids: CASSQNNSPLHF. The DNA for the CDR3 is TGCGCCAGCAGCCAAAATAATTCACCCCTCCACTTT.

The V and J genes are TRBV5-1 and TRBJ1-1; D is undetermined. The V end lost 1 base, the J end lost 0 bases, and 10 bases lay between the germline ends. CDR1 SGHRS and CDR2 YFSETQ come from the germline V gene. The CDR3 runs 15 residues. The CDR3 spells CASSLRGRLNTEAFF. DNA of the CDR3: TGCGCCAGCAGCTTGCGTGGCAGATTGAACACTGAAGCTTTCTTT.

The CDR3 loop reads CASSRGGGRNSPLHF. The DNA for the CDR3 is TGCGCCAGCAGCCGAGGGGGCGGAAGAAATTCACCCCTCCACTTT. The chain couples TRBV5-1 to TRBJ1-6; 7 nucleotides match TRBD1. Germline assignment: CDR1 SGHRS and CDR2 YFSETQ. With V trimmed by 4 bases and J by 7 bases, 8 bases remained unmatched. This CDR3 has 15 residues.

The rearrangement links TRBV2 to TRBJ1-5, with D possibly being TRBD1 (5 bases). The V and J ends lost 4 bases and 7 bases respectively, with 23 bases between them. The length of the CDR3 is 17 residues. CDR1 and CDR2 from the germline V gene are SNHLY and FYNNEI. CDR3 in DNA: TGTGCCAGCAGTGCGGCGTTGTTGGGCAGGGTGGGACAGCCCCAGCATTTT. Amino acid sequence: CASSAALLGRVGQPQHF.

The gene calls are TRBV6-6 and TRBJ1-5; TRBD1 is a possible D gene (6 bases). Germline V gene lookup returns CDR1 MNHNY and CDR2 SVGAGI (reference sequence). V lost 5 bases and J 2 bases, leaving 13 bases between the germline ends. The CDR3 totals 15 residues. The CDR3 nucleotides are TGTGCCAGCAGTAGCTTCAGGGGTGGCAATCAGCCCCAGCATTTT. Translating gives CASSSFRGGNQPQHF.

The chain joins TRBV2 to TRBJ1-5; maybe TRBD1 (5 bases). The CDR3 contains 13 residues. V lost 4 bases to trimming and J lost 2 bases, with 6 bases between them. Germline CDR1 reads SNHLY; CDR2 reads FYNNEI. DNA for the CDR3: TGTGCCAGCAGTGCACAGGGCAATCAGCCCCAGCATTTT. Residues: CASSAQGNQPQHF.

Comment on this clone: One end of the junction varies from germline; a read error may be responsible. The rearrangement links TRBV5-1 to TRBJ2-7, with 12 bases fitting TRBD2. Germline V CDR1 and CDR2: SGHRS, YFSETQ. CDR3 length: 14 amino acids. The CDR3 nucleotides are TGCGCCAGCAGACCCGGGACTAGCGGGCCAAGGAAGGACTTC. Translating it yields CASRPGTSGPRKDF.

The rearrangement uses TRBV7-8 and TRBJ1-5, with 7 bases fitting TRBD1. This CDR3 contains 15 residues. V lost 5 bases, J lost 7 bases, and 11 bases stayed unmatched. Germline V gene lookup returns CDR1 SGHVS and CDR2 FQNEAQ. The chain's CDR3 is CASSPDLQGNQPQHF. CDR3 in DNA: TGTGCCAGCAGCCCAGACCTACAGGGGAACCAGCCCCAGCATTTT.

The rearrangement links TRBV29-1 to TRBJ2-7, with D possibly being TRBD1 (6 bases). Looked up from germline, CDR1 is SQVTM and CDR2 is ANQGSEA. The CDR3 is made up of 12 amino acids. Trimming took off 5 bases at V and 2 bases at J, with 10 bases between the two ends. The CDR3 bases are TGCAGCGTTTTGACAGGACCCTACGAGCAGTACTTC. Protein sequence: CSVLTGPYEQYF.

DNA for the CDR3: TGTGCCACCAGCAGAGATCTTGGGAGAACTGAAGCTTTCTTT. This gives the protein CATSRDLGRTEAFF. V is TRBV15 and J is TRBJ1-1, with no clear D. This CDR3 has 14 amino acids. Trimming removed 0 bases at V and 5 bases at J, with 10 bases between. CDR1 LNHNV and CDR2 YYDKDF come from the germline V gene (reference sequence).

The gene calls are TRBV15 and TRBJ1-4, with TRBD1 identical over 9 bases. This CDR3 spans 16 amino acids. Trimming at V came to 0 bases and at J to 3 bases, leaving 2 bases not matched to a gene. In germline, CDR1 is LNHNV, CDR2 YYDKDF (reference sequence). The CDR3 DNA reads TGTGCCACCAGCAGAGATAGGGACAGGGCTAATGAAAAACTGTTTTTT. Translating it yields CATSRDRDRANEKLFF.

The gene calls are TRBV5-1 and TRBJ2-3; the D gene is possibly TRBD2 (6 bases). This CDR3 spans 15 amino acids. Deletions cut 3 bases from V and 0 bases from J, with 11 bases between. Germline CDR1 SGHRS, CDR2 YFSETQ. The CDR3 here is CASSYSSASTDTQYF. CDR3 sequence (DNA): TGCGCCAGCAGCTACTCTAGCGCTAGCACAGATACGCAGTATTTT.

The chain recombines TRBV11-3 with TRBJ2-3; 7 nucleotides line up with TRBD2. V trimming: 4 bases; J trimming: 2 bases; junction bases outside the gene matches: 6. From germline, CDR1 is SGHNT and CDR2 YENEEA. The CDR3 length is 15 residues. The CDR3 DNA reads TGTGCCAGCAGCTGGACCTGGGACTACACAGATACGCAGTATTTT. Amino acid sequence: CASSWTWDYTDTQYF.

V is TRBV27 and J is TRBJ2-3, with a tentative D call TRBD1 (6 bases). There are 15 residues in the CDR3. The ends were cut back, 3 bases at V and 3 bases at J, with 13 bases in the middle. CDR1 is MNHEY and CDR2 is SMNVEV in the germline V gene (reference sequence). This CDR3 reads CASSFYRVQTDTQYF. The CDR3 DNA reads as TGTGCCAGCAGTTTCTACAGGGTCCAGACAGATACGCAGTATTTT.

The V call is TRBV6-5, the J call TRBJ1-2, with D unclear. CDR1 is MNHEY, CDR2 SVGAGI, per germline. The CDR3 has 13 amino acids. V lost 0 bases to trimming and J lost 8 bases, with 10 bases between them. CDR3 residues: CASSYSINGGYTF. The CDR3 region has the DNA TGTGCCAGCAGTTACTCTATCAACGGGGGCTACACCTTC.

The chain recombines TRBV9 with TRBJ1-6; possible D gene TRBD1, 6 bases. This CDR3 is 15 amino acids long. Germline loops: CDR1 SGDLS, CDR2 YYNGEE. V was clipped by 0 bases and J by 2 bases, with 6 bases between them. CDR3 sequence reads: CASSVGTAYNSPLHF. The DNA for the CDR3 is TGTGCCAGCAGCGTAGGGACAGCCTATAATTCACCCCTCCACTTT. The full variable domain, in which reference TRBV9 and TRBJ1-6 provide the parts outside the CDR3, is DSGVTQTPKHLITATGQRVTLRCSPRSGDLSVYWYQQSLDQGLQFLIQYYNGEERAKGNILERFSAQQFPDLHSELNLSSLELGDSALYFCASSVGTAYNSPLHFGNGTRLTVT.

The chain carries TRBV21-1 and TRBJ1-3; no check of the table's D call, TRBD1, against the DNA was made. TRBV21-1 is described as a pseudogene. The CDR3 is 16 residues long. Here the CDR3 reads CASSHFGGRRGNTIYF. The CDR3 DNA sequence: TGTGCCAGCAGCCATTTTGGTGGGCGCCGGGGAAACACCATATATTTT.

This clone was seen just once. V gene TRBV27 combines with J gene TRBJ2-7; D perhaps matches TRBD1 (6 bases). Germline lookup yields CDR1 MNHEY and CDR2 SMNVEV (reference sequence). Trimming stripped 11 bases from V and 6 bases from J, with 20 bases between. This CDR3 is 13 amino acids long. CDR3 DNA sequence: TGTGCCCCTCGCCCGCCTGGGGGCCGCGAGCAGTACTTC. Translation: CAPRPPGGREQYF.

The rearrangement links TRBV25-1 to TRBJ2-3; tentative D call: TRBD2 (6 bases). CDR1 is MGHDK and CDR2 is SYGVNS in the germline V gene. V lost 3 bases, J lost 4 bases, and 14 bases lay in between. The CDR3 runs 15 residues. CDR3 nucleotides: TGTGCCAGCAGTGACCAACTAGCTTACGCAGATACGCAGTATTTT. Translation gives CASSDQLAYADTQYF.

This chain connects TRBV7-2 to TRBJ2-7; possible D gene TRBD1, 5 bases. Trimming cost V 0 bases and J 9 bases, with 12 bases left between them. This CDR3 is built from 13 residues. CDR1 SGHTA and CDR2 FQGNSA come from the germline V gene. CDR3 nucleotides: TGTGCCAGCAGCTTAGCAGGGGCGAATCGGCAGTACGTC. It specifies CASSLAGANRQYV.

This clone was detected a few times. The rearrangement uses TRBV4-3 and TRBJ2-7, with D possibly matching TRBD1 (6 bases). Germline loops: CDR1 LGHNA, CDR2 YSLEER. V was cut by 0 bases and J by 3 bases, with 12 bases left in between. The CDR3 runs 15 residues. The CDR3 bases are TGCGCCAGCAGCCAAGACAGGGGCCAAATCTACGAGCAGTACTTC. Its translation is CASSQDRGQIYEQYF.

The chain couples TRBV5-1 to TRBJ2-5, with a possible D match to TRBD2 (5 bases). V was clipped by 1 base and J by 4 bases, with 8 bases between them. CDR1 and CDR2 (germline): SGHRS, YFSETQ. The CDR3 has 13 residues. In DNA form, the CDR3 reads TGCGCCAGCAGCTTGCCCGGGGTAGAGACCCAGTACTTC. Amino acids: CASSLPGVETQYF.

The chain is built from TRBV2 and TRBJ1-2; D uncertain. The CDR3 totals 14 residues. CDR1 SNHLY and CDR2 FYNNEI come from the germline V gene. The V end was cut by 5 bases, the J end by 6 bases, with 16 bases between. The CDR3, as DNA: TGTGCCAGCAGTCTTGGCAGTCTGCAGAATGGCTACACCTTC. This translates into CASSLGSLQNGYTF.

The gene calls are TRBV23-1 and TRBJ2-7; D perhaps matches TRBD2 (5 bases). TRBV23-1 is labeled an ORF, and its function is uncertain. The CDR3 contains 11 residues. The ends were cut back, 11 bases at V and 4 bases at J, with 12 bases in the middle. CDR3 residues: CAPSLAYEQYF. The CDR3 DNA reads TGCGCCCCCTCTTTAGCGTACGAGCAGTACTTC.

V usage is TRBV6-4 and J usage is TRBJ1-6; 11 bases fit TRBD1. J gave up 0 bases and V 6 bases, and 7 bases lay outside the gene matches. The CDR3 is 18 amino acids. Germline CDR1 MRHNA, CDR2 SNTAGT. The CDR3 here is CASSPGQGGSSYNSPLHF. The CDR3 nucleotides read TGTGCCAGCAGCCCGGGACAGGGGGGAAGCTCCTATAATTCACCCCTCCACTTT.

The chain combines TRBV27 with TRBJ2-1; 7 bases fit TRBD2. Unmatched junction bases numbered 8, after V lost 5 bases and J lost 4 bases. The CDR3 covers 15 residues. Germline V lookup: CDR1 MNHEY, CDR2 SMNVEV (reference sequence). CDR3 region: CASSAGRERYNEQFF. In DNA, the CDR3 is TGTGCCAGCAGTGCTGGGAGGGAACGTTACAATGAGCAGTTCTTC.